The sequence of this T cell receptor (beta chain) was determined in a study of T and B cells in COVID-19 patients. Study information: Of under 25 active-infection patients, 12 were critically ill with mechanical ventilation or extracorporeal membrane oxygenation.

BIOMED2 TRB-A/B primer pools were used in multiplex TRB PCR. MiXCR, applied by TCRdb to the multiplex PCR reads, yields one record per CDR3 protein. Of tens of thousands of distinct CDR3 sequences listed, over 25% were seen once; the top ten hold over 1.5%. Notes on the study in general: At recovery TRB diversity and richness exceeded healthy donors, after highly clonal active COVID-19 repertoires.

CDR1 and CDR2 (germline): KGHSH, LQKENI. Trimming took 3 bases from V and 6 from J, leaving 11 bases between them. This CDR3 is 14 amino acids long. Many counts were recorded for this clonotype. Its antigen is unidentified. Each TRB amplification used roughly 220-550 ng of genomic DNA from blood. This chain connects TRBV18 to TRBJ2-2, with D unclear. This TCR was sampled from a human donor who had recovered from COVID-19. The sample taken for sequencing was blood. The CDR3 DNA is TGTGCCAGCTCACCCCCGGCCATGCCCGGGGAGCTGTTTTTT. It specifies CASSPPAMPGELFF.